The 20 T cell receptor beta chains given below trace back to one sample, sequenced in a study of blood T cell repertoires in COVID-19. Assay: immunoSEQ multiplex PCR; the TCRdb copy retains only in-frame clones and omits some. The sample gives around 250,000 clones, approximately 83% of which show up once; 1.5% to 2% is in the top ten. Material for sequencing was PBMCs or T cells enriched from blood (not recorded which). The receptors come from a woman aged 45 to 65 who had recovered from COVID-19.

CDR3 nucleotides: TGCAGCGTTAGGCCACCGGGCAATGAGCAGTTCTTC. This gives the protein CSVRPPGNEQFF. V and J are TRBV29-1 and TRBJ2-1, with D unclear. V was cut by 5 bases and J by 6 bases, with 11 bases left in between. The germline V gene has CDR1 SQVTM and CDR2 ANQGSEA. The CDR3 loop spans 12 amino acids.

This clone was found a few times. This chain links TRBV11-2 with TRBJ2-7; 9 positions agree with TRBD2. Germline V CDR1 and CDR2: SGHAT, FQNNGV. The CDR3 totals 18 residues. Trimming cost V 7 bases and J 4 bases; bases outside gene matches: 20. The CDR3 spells CASTLQGGGGRAHYEQYF. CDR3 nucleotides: TGTGCCAGCACCCTCCAAGGGGGGGGCGGGAGGGCACATTACGAGCAGTACTTC.

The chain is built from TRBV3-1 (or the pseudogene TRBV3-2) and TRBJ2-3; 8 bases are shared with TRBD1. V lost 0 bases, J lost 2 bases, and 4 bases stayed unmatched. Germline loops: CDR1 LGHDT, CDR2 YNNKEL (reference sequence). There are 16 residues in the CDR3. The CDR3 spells CASSQDWGQATDTQYF. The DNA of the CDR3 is TGTGCCAGCAGCCAAGATTGGGGACAGGCCACAGATACGCAGTATTTT.

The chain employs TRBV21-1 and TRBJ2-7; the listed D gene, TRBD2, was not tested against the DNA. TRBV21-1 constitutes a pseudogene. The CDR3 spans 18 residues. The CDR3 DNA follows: TGTGCCAGCAGCCCAAAAGGACGGACTAGCGGGGCCTCCTACGAGCAGTACTTC. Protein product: CASSPKGRTSGASYEQYF.

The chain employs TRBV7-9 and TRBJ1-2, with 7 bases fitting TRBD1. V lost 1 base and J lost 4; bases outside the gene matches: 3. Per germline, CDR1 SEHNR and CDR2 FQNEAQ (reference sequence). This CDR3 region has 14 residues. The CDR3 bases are TGTGCCAGCAGCTTAGAGACAGGGATCTATGGCTACACCTTC. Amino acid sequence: CASSLETGIYGYTF.

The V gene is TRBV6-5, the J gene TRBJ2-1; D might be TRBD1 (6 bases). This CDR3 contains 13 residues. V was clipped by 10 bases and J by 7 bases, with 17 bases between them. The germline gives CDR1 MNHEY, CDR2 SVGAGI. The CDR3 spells CATYRAGVNEQFF. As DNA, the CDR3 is TGTGCCACATACCGCGCAGGGGTTAATGAGCAGTTCTTC.

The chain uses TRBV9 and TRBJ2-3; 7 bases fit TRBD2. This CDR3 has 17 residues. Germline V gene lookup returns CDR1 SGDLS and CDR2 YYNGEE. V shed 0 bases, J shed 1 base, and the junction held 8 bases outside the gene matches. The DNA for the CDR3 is TGTGCCAGCAGCGTAGCTACGGGAGGACGGGGCACAGATACGCAGTATTTT. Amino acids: CASSVATGGRGTDTQYF.

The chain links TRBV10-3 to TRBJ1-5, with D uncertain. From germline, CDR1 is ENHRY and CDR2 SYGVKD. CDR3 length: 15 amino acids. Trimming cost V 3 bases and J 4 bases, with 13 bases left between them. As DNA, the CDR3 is TGTGCCATCAGTGATGGAGGGAGGCTTAATCAGCCCCAGCATTTT. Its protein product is CAISDGGRLNQPQHF.

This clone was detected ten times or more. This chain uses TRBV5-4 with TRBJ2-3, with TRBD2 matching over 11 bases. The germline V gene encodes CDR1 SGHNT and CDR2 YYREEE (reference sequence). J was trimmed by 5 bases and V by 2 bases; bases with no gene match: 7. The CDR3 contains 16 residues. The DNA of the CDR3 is TGTGCCAGCAGCTTCTCCGGGACTAGCGGTGTAGATACGCAGTATTTT. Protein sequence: CASSFSGTSGVDTQYF. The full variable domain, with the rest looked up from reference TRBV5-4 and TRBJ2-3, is ETGVTQSPTHLIKTRGQQVTLRCSSQSGHNTVSWYQQALGQGPQFIFQYYREEENGRGNFPPRFSGLQFPNYSSELNVNALELDDSALYLCASSFSGTSGVDTQYFGPGTRLTVL.

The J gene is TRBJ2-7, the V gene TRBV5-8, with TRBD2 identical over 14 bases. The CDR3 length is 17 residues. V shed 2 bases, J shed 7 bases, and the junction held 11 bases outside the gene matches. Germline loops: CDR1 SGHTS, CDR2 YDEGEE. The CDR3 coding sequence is TGTGCCAGCAGCTTCCGACCGGGACTAGCGGGAGTAGGTGAGCAGTACTTC. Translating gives CASSFRPGLAGVGEQYF.

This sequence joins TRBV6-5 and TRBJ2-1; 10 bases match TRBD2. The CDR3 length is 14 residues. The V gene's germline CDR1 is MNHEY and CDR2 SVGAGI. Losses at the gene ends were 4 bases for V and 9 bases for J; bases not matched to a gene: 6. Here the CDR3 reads CASSSSSGRVEQFF. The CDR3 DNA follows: TGTGCCAGCAGTTCTTCTAGCGGGAGAGTTGAGCAGTTCTTC.

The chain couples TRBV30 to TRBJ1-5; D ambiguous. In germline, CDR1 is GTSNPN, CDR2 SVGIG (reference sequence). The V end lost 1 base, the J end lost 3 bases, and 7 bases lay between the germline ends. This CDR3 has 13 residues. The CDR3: CAWSARPNQPQHF. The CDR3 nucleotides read TGTGCCTGGAGTGCTAGACCCAATCAGCCCCAGCATTTT.

The CDR3 sequence: CASSQWTSGSSYEQYF. The DNA for the CDR3 is TGCGCCAGCAGCCAATGGACTAGCGGGAGTTCCTACGAGCAGTACTTC. The V call is TRBV5-1, the J call TRBJ2-7; 13 bases are a match to TRBD2. The CDR3 is 16 residues long. CDR1 and CDR2 (germline): SGHRS, YFSETQ. J was trimmed by 1 base and V by 4 bases; bases with no gene match: 5.

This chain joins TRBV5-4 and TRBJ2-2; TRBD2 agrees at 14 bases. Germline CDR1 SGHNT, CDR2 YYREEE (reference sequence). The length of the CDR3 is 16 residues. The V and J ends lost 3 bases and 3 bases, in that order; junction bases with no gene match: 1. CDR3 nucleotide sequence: TGTGCCAGCAGCTGGGGACTAGCGGGAGACACCGGGGAGCTGTTTTTT. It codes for CASSWGLAGDTGELFF. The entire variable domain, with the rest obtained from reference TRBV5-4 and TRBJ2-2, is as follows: ETGVTQSPTHLIKTRGQQVTLRCSSQSGHNTVSWYQQALGQGPQFIFQYYREEENGRGNFPPRFSGLQFPNYSSELNVNALELDDSALYLCASSWGLAGDTGELFFGEGSRLTVL.

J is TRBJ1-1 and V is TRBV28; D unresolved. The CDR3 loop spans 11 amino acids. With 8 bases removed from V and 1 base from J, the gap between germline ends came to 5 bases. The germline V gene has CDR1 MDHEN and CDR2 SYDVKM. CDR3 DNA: TGTGCCAGCGAGGGGAACACTGAAGCTTTCTTT. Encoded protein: CASEGNTEAFF.

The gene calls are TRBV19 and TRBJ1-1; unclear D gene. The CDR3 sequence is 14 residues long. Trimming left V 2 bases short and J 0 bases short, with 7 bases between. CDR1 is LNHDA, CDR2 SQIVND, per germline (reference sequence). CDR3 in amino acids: CASSIQFMNTEAFF. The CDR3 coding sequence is TGTGCCAGTAGTATACAGTTCATGAACACTGAAGCTTTCTTT.

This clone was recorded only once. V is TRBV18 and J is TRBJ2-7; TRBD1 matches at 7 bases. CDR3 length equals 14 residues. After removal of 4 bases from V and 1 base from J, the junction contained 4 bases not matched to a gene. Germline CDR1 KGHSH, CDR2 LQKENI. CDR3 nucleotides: TGTGCCAGCTCACTCCGGGACAGATCCTACGAGCAGTACTTC. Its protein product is CASSLRDRSYEQYF. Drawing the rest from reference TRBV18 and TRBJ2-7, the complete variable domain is NAGVMQNPRHLVRRRGQEARLRCSPMKGHSHVYWYRQLPEEGLKFMVYLQKENIIDESGMPKERFSAEFPKEGPSILRIQQVVRGDSAAYFCASSLRDRSYEQYFGPGTRLTVT.

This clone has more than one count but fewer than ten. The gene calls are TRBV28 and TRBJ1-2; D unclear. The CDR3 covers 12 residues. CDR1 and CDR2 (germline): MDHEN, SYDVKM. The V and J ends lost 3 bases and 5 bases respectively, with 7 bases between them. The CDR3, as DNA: TGTGCCAGCAGTTTGATTCGGTATGGCTACACCTTC. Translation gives CASSLIRYGYTF.

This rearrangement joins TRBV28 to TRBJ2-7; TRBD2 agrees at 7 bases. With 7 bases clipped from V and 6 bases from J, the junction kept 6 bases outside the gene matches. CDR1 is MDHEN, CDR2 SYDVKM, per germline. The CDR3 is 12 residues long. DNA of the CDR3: TGTGCCAGCACCCAGCCGGGGGGCGAGCAGTACTTC. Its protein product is CASTQPGGEQYF.

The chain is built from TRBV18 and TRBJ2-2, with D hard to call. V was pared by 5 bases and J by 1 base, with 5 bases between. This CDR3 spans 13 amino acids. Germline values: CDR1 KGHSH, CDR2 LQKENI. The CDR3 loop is CASSAQNTGELFF. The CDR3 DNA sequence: TGTGCCAGCTCAGCGCAGAACACCGGGGAGCTGTTTTTT. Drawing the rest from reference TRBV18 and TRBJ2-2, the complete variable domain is NAGVMQNPRHLVRRRGQEARLRCSPMKGHSHVYWYRQLPEEGLKFMVYLQKENIIDESGMPKERFSAEFPKEGPSILRIQQVVRGDSAAYFCASSAQNTGELFFGEGSRLTVL.